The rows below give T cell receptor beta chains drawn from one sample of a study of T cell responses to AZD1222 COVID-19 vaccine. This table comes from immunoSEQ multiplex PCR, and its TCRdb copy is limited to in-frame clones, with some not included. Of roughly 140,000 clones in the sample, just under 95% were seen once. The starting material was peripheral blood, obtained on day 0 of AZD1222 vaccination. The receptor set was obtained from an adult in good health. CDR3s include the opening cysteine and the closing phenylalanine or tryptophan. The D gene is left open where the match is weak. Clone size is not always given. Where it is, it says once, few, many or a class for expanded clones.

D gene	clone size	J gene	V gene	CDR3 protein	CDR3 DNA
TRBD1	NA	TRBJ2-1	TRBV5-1	CASSPTGSSYNEQFF	TGCGCCAGCAGCCCGACAGGGAGCTCCTACAATGAGCAGTTCTTC
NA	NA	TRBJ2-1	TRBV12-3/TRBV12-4	CASSFDTYNEQFF	TGTGCCAGCAGTTTCGACACCTACAATGAGCAGTTCTTC
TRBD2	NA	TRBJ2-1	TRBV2	CASQTSGEPYNEQFF	TGTGCCAGTCAGACTAGCGGGGAACCCTACAATGAGCAGTTCTTC
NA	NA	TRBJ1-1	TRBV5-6	CASSLRGRLNTEAFF	TGTGCCAGCAGCTTGAGGGGCAGACTGAACACTGAAGCTTTCTTT
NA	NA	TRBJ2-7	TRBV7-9	CASSLGSYEQYF	TGTGCCAGCAGCTTAGGATCCTACGAGCAGTACTTC
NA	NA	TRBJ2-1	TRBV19	CASSIGATYNEQFF	TGTGCCAGTAGTATAGGAGCGACCTACAATGAGCAGTTCTTC
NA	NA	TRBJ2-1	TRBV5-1	CASSLRSSYNEQFF	TGCGCCAGCAGCTTGCGGAGCTCCTACAATGAGCAGTTCTTC
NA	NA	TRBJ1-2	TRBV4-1	CASSLTGGGYTF	TGCGCCAGCAGCCTGACTGGGGGTGGCTACACCTTC
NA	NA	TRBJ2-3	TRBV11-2	CASSLQSSTDTQYF	TGTGCCAGCAGCTTACAGTCTAGCACAGATACGCAGTATTTT
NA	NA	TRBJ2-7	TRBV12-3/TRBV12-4	CASSWTVVGEQYF	TGTGCCAGCAGTTGGACAGTAGTGGGCGAGCAGTACTTC
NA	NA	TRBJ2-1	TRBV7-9	CASSLVGGEQFF	TGTGCCAGCAGCTTAGTCGGAGGTGAGCAGTTCTTC
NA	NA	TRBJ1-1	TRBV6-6	CASSYSAVEAFF	TGTGCCAGCAGTTACTCGGCAGTTGAAGCTTTCTTT
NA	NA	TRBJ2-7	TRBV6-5	CASSYGEVEQYF	TGTGCCAGCAGTTACGGTGAGGTCGAGCAGTACTTC
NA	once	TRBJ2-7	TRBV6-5	CASSYSPGRTYEQYF	TGTGCCAGCAGTTACTCTCCCGGCCGCACCTACGAGCAGTACTTC
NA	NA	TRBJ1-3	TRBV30	CAWSGGLGFSGNTIYF	TGTGCCTGGAGTGGAGGTTTGGGGTTCTCTGGAAACACCATATATTTT
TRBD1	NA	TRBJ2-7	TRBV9	CASSVGVTGGLDEQYF	TGTGCCAGCAGCGTAGGGGTGACAGGGGGCCTAGACGAGCAGTACTTC
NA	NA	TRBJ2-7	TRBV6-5	CASVRERYSSYEQYF	TGTGCCAGCGTCCGGGAGAGGTATAGCTCCTACGAGCAGTACTTC
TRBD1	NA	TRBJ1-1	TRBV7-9	CASSRRTGSNTEAFF	TGTGCCAGCAGCCGTAGGACAGGATCGAACACTGAAGCTTTCTTT
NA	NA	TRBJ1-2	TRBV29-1	CSAGIMGSGYTF	TGCAGCGCCGGGATAATGGGTTCAGGCTACACCTTC
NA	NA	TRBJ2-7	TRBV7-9	CASSRGLGGAYEQYF	TGTGCCAGCAGCCGCGGGCTTGGGGGTGCCTACGAGCAGTACTTC
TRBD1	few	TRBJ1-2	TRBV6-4	CASSDRQGLGGYTF	TGTGCCAGCAGTGACCGACAGGGTTTAGGTGGCTACACCTTC
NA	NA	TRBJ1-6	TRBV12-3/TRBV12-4	CASSPGRRSPLHF	TGTGCCAGCAGTCCGGGACGTAGGTCACCCCTCCACTTT
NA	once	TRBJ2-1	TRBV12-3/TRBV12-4	CASRNTRGTVQFF	TGTGCCAGCAGAAACACCCGGGGAACGGTACAGTTCTTC
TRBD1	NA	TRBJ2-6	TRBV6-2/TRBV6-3	CASSKGGQGAHGANVLTF	TGTGCCAGCAGCAAGGGGGGACAGGGGGCTCATGGGGCCAACGTCCTGACTTTC
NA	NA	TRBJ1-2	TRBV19	CASSVARAGGYTF	TGTGCCAGTAGTGTCGCCAGGGCCGGGGGCTACACCTTC
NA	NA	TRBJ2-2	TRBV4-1	CASSPRWFPTTGELFF	TGCGCCAGCAGCCCCCGTTGGTTCCCCACCACCGGGGAGCTGTTTTTT
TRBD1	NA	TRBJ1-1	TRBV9	CASSAWTGKDTEAFF	TGTGCCAGCAGCGCCTGGACAGGTAAGGACACTGAAGCTTTCTTT
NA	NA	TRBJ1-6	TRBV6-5	CASRPGIGRSPLHF	TGTGCCAGCCGTCCAGGGATCGGGCGATCACCCCTCCACTTT
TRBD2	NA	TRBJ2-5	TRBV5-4	CASSFGLAGWETQYF	TGTGCCAGCAGCTTTGGGCTAGCGGGATGGGAGACCCAGTACTTC
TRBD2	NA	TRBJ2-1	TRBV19	CASSQGLDSDKGLF	TGTGCCAGTAGCCAGGGACTAGATAGTGATAAGGGGCTCTTC
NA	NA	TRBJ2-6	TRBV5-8	CASSLKHSGANVLTF	TGTGCCAGCAGCTTGAAACACTCTGGGGCCAACGTCCTGACTTTC
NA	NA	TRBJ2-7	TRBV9	CASSVTGMAYEQYF	TGTGCCAGCAGCGTAACAGGGATGGCCTACGAGCAGTACTTC
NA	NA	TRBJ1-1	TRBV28	CASSLKGFGRTTALNTEAFF	TGTGCCAGCAGTTTAAAAGGGTTCGGGAGGACCACTGCTTTGAACACTGAAGCTTTCTTT
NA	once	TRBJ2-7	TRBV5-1	CASSSDTAGNEQYF	TGCGCCAGCAGCTCCGACACGGCCGGCAACGAGCAGTACTTC
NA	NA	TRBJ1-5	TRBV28	CASSLGDTNQPQHF	TGTGCCAGCAGTTTGGGGGACACGAATCAGCCCCAGCATTTT
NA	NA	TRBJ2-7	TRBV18	CASSPPSLDEQYF	TGTGCCAGCTCACCCCCTTCGTTGGACGAGCAGTACTTC
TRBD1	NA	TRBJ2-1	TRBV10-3	CATNRGREQFF	TGTGCCACGAACAGGGGGCGTGAGCAGTTCTTC
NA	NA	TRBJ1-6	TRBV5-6	CASSLEGSPPLHF	TGTGCCAGCAGCTTGGAGGGATCTCCACCCCTCCACTTT
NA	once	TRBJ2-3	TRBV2	CASSGDTGPPGTDTQYF	TGTGCCAGCAGTGGAGATACAGGGCCCCCGGGTACAGATACGCAGTATTTT